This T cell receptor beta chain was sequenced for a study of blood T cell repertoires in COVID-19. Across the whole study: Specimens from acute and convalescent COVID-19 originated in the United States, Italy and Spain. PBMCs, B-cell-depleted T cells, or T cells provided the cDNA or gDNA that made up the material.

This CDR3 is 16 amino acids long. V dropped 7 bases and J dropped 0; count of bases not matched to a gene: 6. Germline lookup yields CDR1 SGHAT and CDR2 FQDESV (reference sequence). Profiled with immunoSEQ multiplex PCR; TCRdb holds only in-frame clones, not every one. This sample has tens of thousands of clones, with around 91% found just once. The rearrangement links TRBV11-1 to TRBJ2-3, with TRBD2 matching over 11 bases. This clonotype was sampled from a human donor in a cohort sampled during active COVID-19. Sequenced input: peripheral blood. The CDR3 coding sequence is TGTGCCAGCATCATGACTAGCGGGGCCAGCACAGATACGCAGTATTTT. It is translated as CASIMTSGASTDTQYF.